The 23 T cell receptor beta chains reported below all come from one sample, sequenced in a study of blood T cell repertoires in COVID-19. TCRdb's table, derived via immunoSEQ multiplex PCR, lists solely in-frame clones and lacks some. The repertoire has roughly 180,000 clones, around 82% of them found once; the top ten carry around 6.9%. What was sequenced was peripheral blood. Every receptor here comes from an elderly man with COVID-19, enrolled during active disease.

The V call is TRBV3-1 (or the pseudogene TRBV3-2), the J call TRBJ2-3, with D possibly TRBD1 on 6 matching bases. The CDR3 is made up of 15 amino acids. Germline-derived CDR1 and CDR2 are LGHDT and YNNKEL (reference sequence). Between the trimmed V and J ends, which lost 3 bases and 0 bases, there was a span of 10 bases. In DNA, the CDR3 is TGTGCCAGCAGCCACAGGGGTGCTAGCACAGATACGCAGTATTTT. The encoded protein is CASSHRGASTDTQYF.

The rearrangement joins TRBV5-4 to TRBJ2-7; 9 bases agree with TRBD2. Unmatched junction bases numbered 7, after V lost 1 base and J lost 5 bases. In germline, CDR1 is SGHNT, CDR2 YYREEE (reference sequence). The CDR3 spans 15 residues. The chain's CDR3 is CASSLLSSGVNEQYF. The CDR3 nucleotides are TGTGCCAGCAGCTTGTTGTCTAGCGGGGTCAACGAGCAGTACTTC.

V gene TRBV5-1 combines with J gene TRBJ2-7; 12 bases match TRBD2. The CDR3 loop spans 15 amino acids. Germline CDR1 is SGHRS and CDR2 is YFSETQ. After removal of 5 bases from V and 0 bases from J, the junction contained 3 bases not matched to a gene. The CDR3: CASRTLAGGSYEQYF. The CDR3 DNA reads as TGCGCCAGCAGGACACTAGCGGGAGGCTCCTACGAGCAGTACTTC.

The chain recombines TRBV4-1 with TRBJ2-1, with D tentatively TRBD1 (5 bases). CDR3 length equals 15 residues. Germline CDR1 reads MGHRA; CDR2 reads YSYEKL. Trimming stripped 1 base from V and 7 bases from J, with 14 bases between. This CDR3 reads CASSQGQLSRNEQFF. DNA for the CDR3: TGCGCCAGCAGCCAAGGACAGCTTTCGAGGAATGAGCAGTTCTTC.

The chain employs TRBV6-5 and TRBJ1-1; TRBD1 matches 10 bases. V lost 10 bases and J lost 4; bases outside the gene matches: 9. The CDR3 sequence is 14 residues long. Per the germline V gene, CDR1 is MNHEY and CDR2 is SVGAGI. The CDR3 protein is CAIRRTGGGTEAFF. In DNA, the CDR3 is TGTGCCATCCGTCGGACAGGGGGAGGCACTGAAGCTTTCTTT.

The chain employs TRBV7-6 and TRBJ2-2; no firm D call. This CDR3 contains 16 residues. With 5 bases removed from V and 0 bases from J, the gap between germline ends came to 13 bases. Per germline, CDR1 SGHVS and CDR2 FNYEAQ. The CDR3 bases are TGTGCCAGCAGCCCCCTGGGCGAGACGAACACCGGGGAGCTGTTTTTT. Translated, it gives CASSPLGETNTGELFF.

The V gene is TRBV7-3, the J gene TRBJ1-1; perhaps TRBD1 as D (5 bases). CDR3 length equals 15 residues. In germline, CDR1 is SGHTA, CDR2 FQGTGA. V was cut by 5 bases and J by 3 bases, with 16 bases left in between. CDR3 nucleotides: TGTGCCAGCAGCCTCCTGGGCAGGGCGGACACTGAAGCTTTCTTT. Translated, it gives CASSLLGRADTEAFF.

This rearrangement joins TRBV7-2 to TRBJ1-6; D is perhaps TRBD1 (6 bases). Trimming took 7 bases from V and 10 from J, leaving 17 bases between them. The CDR3 has 14 residues. Germline loops: CDR1 SGHTA, CDR2 FQGNSA. The CDR3: CASTVGGQVSPLHF. The CDR3 DNA follows: TGTGCCAGCACCGTGGGGGGGCAGGTCTCACCCCTCCACTTT.

V gene TRBV5-8 combines with J gene TRBJ1-3; tentatively, D is TRBD1 (5 bases). V lost 1 base and J lost 0, with 8 bases in between. Germline V CDR1 and CDR2: SGHTS, YDEGEE. The CDR3 contains 15 residues. The CDR3 coding sequence is TGTGCCAGCAGCTTGATGGGGCCCTCTGGAAACACCATATATTTT. Its translation: CASSLMGPSGNTIYF.

The V and J genes are TRBV5-6 and TRBJ2-3, with 8 bases identical to TRBD1. This CDR3 spans 16 amino acids. Germline values: CDR1 SGHDT, CDR2 YYEEEE. V was pared by 2 bases and J by 2 bases, with 7 bases of the junction left unmatched. The CDR3 here is CASSLQGVLYTDTQYF. Written as DNA, the CDR3 is TGTGCCAGCAGCTTACAGGGGGTTCTTTACACAGATACGCAGTATTTT.

This chain links TRBV5-8 with TRBJ1-2; unclear D gene. CDR3 length: 13 amino acids. The V end was cut by 6 bases, the J end by 3 bases, with 12 bases between. Germline V gene lookup returns CDR1 SGHTS and CDR2 YDEGEE. The CDR3 coding sequence is TGTGCCAGCACCCTGGGGAGCGACTATGGCTACACCTTC. Its translation: CASTLGSDYGYTF.

This chain connects TRBV4-1 to TRBJ2-2, with a tentative D call TRBD2 (5 bases). This CDR3 comprises 13 residues. Trimming cost V 0 bases and J 8 bases, with 7 bases left between them. Germline V gene data show CDR1 as MGHRA and CDR2 as YSYEKL. This CDR3 is CASSQERRGELFF. The CDR3 region has the DNA TGCGCCAGCAGCCAAGAGAGGAGGGGGGAGCTGTTTTTT.

The chain carries TRBV13 and TRBJ1-2; D is unclear. Per germline, CDR1 PRHDT and CDR2 FYEKMQ (reference sequence). Deletions cut 3 bases from V and 5 bases from J, with 10 bases between. The CDR3 spans 13 residues. The CDR3 loop reads CASSFSSSYGYTF. The CDR3 region has the DNA TGTGCCAGCAGCTTCTCGTCGAGTTATGGCTACACCTTC.

This rearrangement joins TRBV7-2 to TRBJ1-2; no definite D call. Germline loops: CDR1 SGHTA, CDR2 FQGNSA. V lost 1 base to trimming and J lost 4 bases, with 7 bases between them. The length of the CDR3 is 13 residues. This CDR3 is CASSLESSYGYTF. CDR3 bases: TGTGCCAGCAGCTTAGAGTCCAGCTATGGCTACACCTTC.

The genes are TRBV18 and TRBJ2-7; the match to TRBD1 covers 7 bases. After removal of 4 bases from V and 2 bases from J, the junction contained 2 bases not matched to a gene. The CDR3 length is 13 residues. Germline CDR1 KGHSH, CDR2 LQKENI. CDR3 nucleotides: TGTGCCAGCTCACTCGGGACAGCCTACGAGCAGTACTTC. This codes for CASSLGTAYEQYF. Supplemented by reference TRBV18 and TRBJ2-7, the full variable domain reads NAGVMQNPRHLVRRRGQEARLRCSPMKGHSHVYWYRQLPEEGLKFMVYLQKENIIDESGMPKERFSAEFPKEGPSILRIQQVVRGDSAAYFCASSLGTAYEQYFGPGTRLTVT.

The count of this clone is one. The chain couples TRBV27 to TRBJ2-7, with 11 positions matching TRBD2. The germline gives CDR1 MNHEY, CDR2 SMNVEV (reference sequence). J was trimmed by 2 bases and V by 6 bases; bases with no gene match: 3. The CDR3 contains 14 residues. CDR3 DNA: TGTGCCAGCAGGTCTAGCGGGGGGACCTACGAGCAGTACTTC. Protein: CASRSSGGTYEQYF.

This clone was observed a few times. This rearrangement joins TRBV28 to TRBJ1-1; 7 bases are a match to TRBD1. The CDR3 extends over 11 amino acids. Germline V gives CDR1 MDHEN, CDR2 SYDVKM. The V and J ends lost 6 bases and 11 bases, in that order; junction bases with no gene match: 6. The CDR3 DNA reads as TGTGCCAGCAGCGACAGGGAGTATGCTTTCTTT. Its protein is CASSDREYAFF.

The J gene is TRBJ1-4, the V gene TRBV28, with D perhaps matching TRBD1 (5 bases). Trimming left V 3 bases short and J 4 bases short, with 9 bases between. Germline-derived CDR1 and CDR2 are MDHEN and SYDVKM. This CDR3 spans 14 amino acids. The CDR3 loop is CASSLARDNEKLFF. The CDR3 nucleotides read TGTGCCAGCAGTTTGGCCAGGGATAATGAAAAACTGTTTTTT.

This clone was detected a few times. V usage is TRBV5-4 and J usage is TRBJ2-3; 9 positions match TRBD1. Germline values: CDR1 SGHNT, CDR2 YYREEE (reference sequence). Trimming cost V 4 bases and J 1 base; bases outside gene matches: 4. The length of the CDR3 is 15 residues. The DNA for the CDR3 is TGTGCCAGCAGCATGACAGGGGGGGGCACAGATACGCAGTATTTT. Amino acids: CASSMTGGGTDTQYF.

This clone was observed a handful of times. The rearrangement uses TRBV11-2 and TRBJ1-1, with unresolved D. The CDR3 contains 13 residues. The germline CDR1 and CDR2 sequences are SGHAT and FQNNGV. V was shortened by 1 base and J by 5 bases, with 8 bases between the two germline ends. The CDR3 reads CASSLGAWTEAFF. DNA of the CDR3: TGTGCCAGCAGCTTAGGGGCCTGGACTGAAGCTTTCTTT.

This clone showed up just a few times. The CDR3 loop reads CASSVEGGNQPQHF. The DNA of the CDR3 is TGTGCCAGCAGCGTAGAGGGAGGCAATCAGCCCCAGCATTTT. The chain links TRBV9 to TRBJ1-5; D gene unclear. The CDR3 sequence is 14 residues long. Germline CDR1 reads SGDLS; CDR2 reads YYNGEE. V was trimmed by 0 bases and J by 2 bases, leaving 6 bases between them. The full variable domain, with the rest looked up from reference TRBV9 and TRBJ1-5, is DSGVTQTPKHLITATGQRVTLRCSPRSGDLSVYWYQQSLDQGLQFLIQYYNGEERAKGNILERFSAQQFPDLHSELNLSSLELGDSALYFCASSVEGGNQPQHFGDGTRLSIL.

A single count supports this clone. The gene calls are TRBV3-1 (or the pseudogene TRBV3-2) and TRBJ1-4; the match to TRBD1 covers 8 bases. The CDR3 extends over 14 amino acids. Germline values: CDR1 LGHDT, CDR2 YNNKEL (reference sequence). Trimming cost V 3 bases and J 8 bases; bases outside gene matches: 5. The CDR3 loop reads CASSHCTGGEKLFF. The CDR3 bases are TGTGCCAGCAGCCACTGCACAGGGGGAGAAAAACTGTTTTTT.

J is TRBJ1-1 and V is TRBV2; no firm D call. Germline V gene data show CDR1 as SNHLY and CDR2 as FYNNEI. The CDR3 extends over 11 amino acids. V was trimmed by 4 bases and J by 4 bases, leaving 4 bases between them. CDR3 amino acids: CASSGLTEAFF. In nucleotides, the CDR3 is TGTGCCAGCAGTGGACTCACTGAAGCTTTCTTT.